The next 28 T cell receptor beta chains were all read from a single sample in a study of cytomegalovirus exposure and HLA in healthy donors. 13 Jbeta primers and 60 Vbeta primers were used for the PCR. Measured with immunoSEQ multiplex PCR; TCRdb has only the in-frame clones, and not every one. The data show 95,000 to 100,000 clones, roughly 79% seen once. The sample was PBMCs. The receptors come from a woman aged 40 to 50 in good health and CMV-seronegative.

This clone was detected a few times. The chain is built from TRBV4-3 and TRBJ2-5; 7 bases fit TRBD1. The germline CDR1 and CDR2 sequences are LGHNA and YSLEER. The CDR3 length is 14 residues. The V and J ends lost 1 base and 3 bases, in that order; junction bases with no gene match: 2. For the CDR3, the DNA is TGCGCCAGCAGCCAAGCGACAGGGAAAGAGACCCAGTACTTC. The encoded protein is CASSQATGKETQYF.

The sample holds a few counts of this clone. This chain connects TRBV5-1 to TRBJ2-3, with TRBD2 matching over 11 bases. V trimming: 7 bases; J trimming: 7 bases; junction bases outside the gene matches: 8. This CDR3 is 14 amino acids long. CDR1 and CDR2 (germline): SGHRS, YFSETQ. The CDR3 sequence: CASSDGTSGNTQYF. CDR3 nucleotides: TGCGCCAGCTCCGACGGGACTAGCGGAAATACGCAGTATTTT.

The chain uses TRBV28 and TRBJ1-6; D may be TRBD1 (6 bases). Germline V gene sequence: CDR1 MDHEN, CDR2 SYDVKM. The CDR3 consists of 16 residues. Trimming removed 2 bases at V and 9 bases at J, with 17 bases between. The CDR3 nucleotides read TGTGCCAGCAGTTTAACTTCCGGGACACCCCTTTCACCCCTCCACTTT. Translating it yields CASSLTSGTPLSPLHF.

CDR3 DNA sequence: TGTGCCAGCAGCAAAGGACAGCACTTCTATGGCTACACCTTC. It translates to CASSKGQHFYGYTF. The gene calls are TRBV7-9 and TRBJ1-2, with D perhaps matching TRBD1 (6 bases). Per germline, CDR1 SEHNR and CDR2 FQNEAQ (reference sequence). V dropped 5 bases and J dropped 4 bases, with 14 bases sitting between them. The CDR3 spans 14 residues.

The chain uses TRBV2 and TRBJ1-5, with D uncertain. The CDR3 covers 12 residues. Trimming stripped 6 bases from V and 5 bases from J, with 8 bases between. Germline values: CDR1 SNHLY, CDR2 FYNNEI. CDR3 DNA: TGTGCCAGCAGATCGTTCGATCAGCCCCAGCATTTT. Amino acids: CASRSFDQPQHF.

The chain combines TRBV11-2 with TRBJ1-4, with D perhaps TRBD1 (5 bases). Trimming stripped 5 bases from V and 8 bases from J, with 21 bases between. CDR3 size: 16 residues. The V gene's germline CDR1 is SGHAT and CDR2 FQNNGV. This chain's CDR3 is CASSPGGRGEREKLFF. The CDR3 bases are TGTGCCAGCAGCCCTGGGGGTCGGGGGGAAAGGGAAAAACTGTTTTTT.

The chain combines TRBV5-6 with TRBJ2-4; TRBD1 aligns across 9 bases. CDR3 size: 15 residues. CDR1 is SGHDT, CDR2 YYEEEE, per germline. The junction had 9 bases not matched to a gene; V was cut back by 5 bases and J by 6 bases. CDR3 sequence reads: CASRYYRGLGNIQYF. The DNA for the CDR3 is TGTGCCAGCAGGTATTACAGGGGGCTAGGAAACATTCAGTACTTC.

The chain uses TRBV7-2 and TRBJ2-2; perhaps TRBD2 as D (6 bases). Trimming shortened V by 7 bases and J by 2 bases, and 11 bases separated the two germline ends. This CDR3 comprises 14 residues. CDR1 and CDR2 from the germline V gene are SGHTA and FQGNSA. CDR3 sequence reads: CASIPGTNTGELFF. The CDR3, as DNA: TGTGCCAGCATCCCCGGGACTAACACCGGGGAGCTGTTTTTT.

The chain carries TRBV7-8 and TRBJ1-1; D possibly corresponds to TRBD1 (5 bases). This CDR3 has 16 amino acids. Germline CDR1 and CDR2: SGHVS and FQNEAQ. V lost 2 bases and J 2 bases, leaving 15 bases between the germline ends. The CDR3 coding sequence is TGTGCCAGCAGCTTACGGGGGTCCGGACTCAACACTGAAGCTTTCTTT. It is translated as CASSLRGSGLNTEAFF.

On this clone itself: Its ends do not fully match the called genes, so a read error is possible. Other nucleotide sequences in the sample specify the same CDR3. CDR3 sequence (DNA): TGTTCCAGCAGCTCGGGGGCCGGGGAGCTGTTTTTT. Amino acids: CSSSSGAGELFF. The chain couples TRBV7-9 to TRBJ2-2; perhaps TRBD2 as D (6 bases). There are 12 residues in the CDR3. Germline V gene sequence: CDR1 SEHNR, CDR2 FQNEAQ (reference sequence).

This CDR3 reads CASSQSSTGGEAFF. The CDR3 region has the DNA TGCGCCAGCAGCCAAAGTAGCACAGGGGGTGAAGCTTTCTTT. The chain couples TRBV5-1 to TRBJ1-1; 8 bases fit TRBD1. Trimming cost V 4 bases and J 7 bases; bases outside gene matches: 9. The CDR3 covers 14 residues. Per the germline V gene, CDR1 is SGHRS and CDR2 is YFSETQ.

CDR3 residues: CASSRAGGYTDTQYF. The CDR3 nucleotides read TGTGCCAGCAGCAGAGCGGGGGGGTACACAGATACGCAGTATTTT. The V and J genes are TRBV7-9 and TRBJ2-3; 10 positions match TRBD2. The CDR3 totals 15 residues. The V gene end was trimmed by 5 bases and the J gene end by 2 bases; junction bases not matched to a gene: 4. The germline CDR1 and CDR2 sequences are SEHNR and FQNEAQ (reference sequence).

This clone was found once. The chain combines TRBV7-2 with TRBJ2-3, with D possibly matching TRBD1 (5 bases). Germline values: CDR1 SGHTA, CDR2 FQGNSA. Trimming took off 4 bases at V and 1 base at J, with 12 bases between the two ends. CDR3 length: 15 residues. The DNA for the CDR3 is TGTGCCAGCAGCTCACGACAACAGGGCACAGATACGCAGTATTTT. Its protein product is CASSSRQQGTDTQYF.

The chain is built from TRBV9 and TRBJ1-3; D gene unclear. Germline loops: CDR1 SGDLS, CDR2 YYNGEE. Trimming pared 0 bases from V and 0 bases from J, leaving 7 bases between. The length of the CDR3 is 15 residues. CDR3 sequence reads: CASSVGGSSGNTIYF. As DNA, the CDR3 is TGTGCCAGCAGCGTAGGCGGGAGCTCTGGAAACACCATATATTTT.

This clone was seen just once. The chain is built from TRBV2 and TRBJ1-4; 9 bases match TRBD1. The germline V gene encodes CDR1 SNHLY and CDR2 FYNNEI. The CDR3 has 14 residues. J gave up 5 bases and V 8 bases, and 6 bases lay outside the gene matches. The CDR3: CASGRDRVNEKLFF. In DNA, the CDR3 is TGTGCCAGCGGCCGGGACAGGGTAAATGAAAAACTGTTTTTT. The entire variable domain, with the rest obtained from reference TRBV2 and TRBJ1-4, is as follows: EPEVTQTPSHQVTQMGQEVILRCVPISNHLYFYWYRQILGQKVEFLVSFYNNEISEKSEIFDDQFSVERPDGSNFTLKIRSTKLEDSAMYFCASGRDRVNEKLFFGSGTQLSVL.

The J gene is TRBJ2-3, the V gene TRBV6-1; maybe TRBD1 (5 bases). The CDR3 totals 14 residues. With 6 bases removed from V and 3 bases from J, the gap between germline ends came to 13 bases. CDR1 and CDR2 (germline): MNHNS, SASEGT. This CDR3 reads CASSSTTATDTQYF. CDR3 nucleotides: TGTGCCAGCAGCTCCACGACAGCTACAGATACGCAGTATTTT.

The rearrangement uses TRBV18 and TRBJ1-6, with D unclear. The germline V and J ends were trimmed by 7 bases and 7 bases, with 11 bases remaining between them. The CDR3 extends over 13 amino acids. Germline V gives CDR1 KGHSH, CDR2 LQKENI. This CDR3 reads CASWSGHNSPLHF. For the CDR3, the DNA is TGTGCCAGCTGGTCTGGGCACAATTCACCCCTCCACTTT.

This clone has a handful of counts. J is TRBJ2-1 and V is TRBV11-3, with 9 bases lining up with TRBD2. V was pared by 6 bases and J by 7 bases, with 7 bases of the junction left unmatched. Germline V CDR1 and CDR2: SGHNT, YENEEA. The CDR3 runs 14 residues. CDR3 DNA: TGTGCCAGCAGTCTAGCGGGAAAGCGTAATGAGCAGTTCTTC. Translated, it gives CASSLAGKRNEQFF. Drawing the rest from reference TRBV11-3 and TRBJ2-1, the complete variable domain is EAGVVQSPRYKIIEKKQPVAFWCNPISGHNTLYWYLQNLGQGPELLIRYENEEAVDDSQLPKDRFSAERLKGVDSTLKIQPAELGDSAVYLCASSLAGKRNEQFFGPGTRLTVL.

In its sample, this clone was seen once. The V and J genes are TRBV4-2 and TRBJ1-5, with D perhaps matching TRBD1 (5 bases). CDR1 and CDR2 from the germline V gene are LGHNA and YNFKEQ. This CDR3 has 16 amino acids. Trimming pared 0 bases from V and 1 base from J, leaving 10 bases between. The DNA of the CDR3 is TGTGCCAGCAGCCAAGACGGCAGGGAAAGCAATCAGCCCCAGCATTTT. The encoded protein is CASSQDGRESNQPQHF.

V and J are TRBV7-3 and TRBJ2-2, with no clear D. The germline gives CDR1 SGHTA, CDR2 FQGTGA. V gave up 1 base and J gave up 1 base, with 10 bases separating them. This CDR3 is 16 amino acids long. The CDR3 loop is CASSLNSPVNTGELFF. CDR3 DNA sequence: TGTGCCAGCAGCTTAAATTCTCCTGTGAACACCGGGGAGCTGTTTTTT.

The chain has TRBV6-5 and TRBJ2-7; 7 nucleotides align to TRBD2. Trimming removed 6 bases from V and 5 bases from J; junction bases left unmatched: 10. CDR3 length equals 14 residues. Germline CDR1 reads MNHEY; CDR2 reads SVGAGI. In DNA, the CDR3 is TGTGCCAGCAGAACGGGGGGAAGAGTCCACGAGCAGTACTTC. Its protein product is CASRTGGRVHEQYF.

The rearrangement uses TRBV7-9 and TRBJ1-1; no reliable D call. CDR1 and CDR2 from the germline V gene are SEHNR and FQNEAQ (reference sequence). Trimming took off 5 bases at V and 3 bases at J, with 16 bases between the two ends. This CDR3 region has 15 residues. This CDR3 is CASSRVEGGDTEAFF. The DNA of the CDR3 is TGTGCCAGCAGCCGCGTGGAGGGCGGGGACACTGAAGCTTTCTTT.

This CDR3 reads CASSLAWRVPPYEQYF. DNA for the CDR3: TGCGCCAGCAGCTTGGCGTGGAGGGTCCCCCCCTACGAGCAGTACTTC. The rearrangement uses TRBV5-1 and TRBJ2-7; TRBD2 might be the D (6 bases). The CDR3 runs to 16 residues. Germline assignment: CDR1 SGHRS and CDR2 YFSETQ. The V gene lost 0 bases and the J gene lost 2 bases, with 15 bases spanning the gap.

This clone was detected only a few times. At one end, the junction sequence differs from germline, possibly due to a read error. This rearrangement joins TRBV7-7 to TRBJ2-5; 14 bases align to TRBD2. Germline V lookup: CDR1 SSHAT, CDR2 FNYEAQ (reference sequence). The CDR3 spans 16 residues. In nucleotides, the CDR3 is TGTGCTAGCAGCATCGGACTAGCGGGAGGTGTGGAGACCCAGTACTTC. Amino acids: CASSIGLAGGVETQYF.

The count of this clone is one. The genes are TRBV6-6 and TRBJ2-3; 8 bases agree with TRBD1. There are 15 residues in the CDR3. J gave up 4 bases and V 4 bases, and 7 bases lay outside the gene matches. Per the germline V gene, CDR1 is MNHNY and CDR2 is SVGAGI (reference sequence). CDR3 loop: CASSFEQGESDTQYF. CDR3 nucleotide sequence: TGTGCCAGCAGTTTTGAACAGGGGGAGTCAGATACGCAGTATTTT.

The V call is TRBV15, the J call TRBJ1-2; no reliable D call. The CDR3 extends over 15 amino acids. The V end was cut by 4 bases, the J end by 4 bases, with 16 bases between. Germline loops: CDR1 LNHNV, CDR2 YYDKDF (reference sequence). The CDR3 here is CATSNHGDLGYGYTF. The CDR3 DNA follows: TGTGCCACCAGCAATCATGGAGACCTAGGCTATGGCTACACCTTC.

CDR3 loop: CASSERDSSNTGELFF. DNA for the CDR3: TGCGCCAGCAGTGAAAGGGACAGTTCGAACACCGGGGAGCTGTTTTTT. The chain has TRBV10-1 and TRBJ2-2, with 7 positions matching TRBD1. This CDR3 contains 16 residues. V shed 3 bases and J 0 bases; nucleotides not matched to a gene: 4. The V gene's germline CDR1 is WNHNN and CDR2 SYGVQD (reference sequence).

A word on this clone: The junction departs from the called germline gene at one end, perhaps through a read error. The rearrangement links TRBV7-9 to TRBJ2-3; D gene ambiguous. Germline CDR1 SEHNR, CDR2 FQNEAQ (reference sequence). The CDR3 is made up of 14 amino acids. The CDR3 DNA reads as TGTTCCAGCAGCTTACTTTCAGTAACAGATACGCAGTATTTT. Protein: CSSSLLSVTDTQYF.